This T cell receptor (beta chain) was identified during a study of cytomegalovirus exposure and HLA in healthy donors. Whole-study findings and limits: The likely explanation for a cluster of highly shared sequence variants was sequencing artifact.

The table lists this clone with a few counts. Its antigen is undetermined. Losses at the gene ends were 2 bases for V and 4 bases for J; bases not matched to a gene: 10. Germline values: CDR1 SGHRS, CDR2 YFSETQ. This CDR3 has 16 amino acids. PCR involved 60 Vbeta and 13 Jbeta primers. Produced via immunoSEQ multiplex PCR; TCRdb's table is partial and in-frame only. The profile shows over 200,000 clones, around 80% of them singletons. The sequence was collected from a woman between 55 and 75 years old in good health and CMV-seropositive. The chain links TRBV5-1 to TRBJ2-7, with TRBD2 identical over 9 bases. Sequenced sample: PBMCs. The CDR3 region has the DNA TGCGCCAGCAGCTTAGGGATGATAGCGGGAGAATACGAGCAGTACTTC. It encodes CASSLGMIAGEYEQYF.